The following is a T cell receptor beta chain sequence with its context. It lacks a known antigen. No clone much larger than this one lies a single base away; base qualities are absent. In total, more than 500 healthy bone marrow donors made up the cohort. At the time of sampling, all cohort members were nominally healthy, though unrecorded immune exposures were likely present. The donor was CMV seropositive and belonged to the group of 250 to 300 seropositive cohort members. A peripheral blood sample was provided by each donor, and peripheral blood mononuclear cells were used for TCR beta sequencing. Genomic DNA was extracted from the blood cell samples with the Qiagen DNeasy Blood Extraction Kit. This sample is drawn from a study of cytomegalovirus exposure and HLA in healthy donors (dated by TCRdb to 2015 to 2018). A note on the overall study: In an earlier analysis of around 540 of the donors, under 300 Gb of sequence data and 95 million to 130 million unique TCR beta sequences from about 179 million T cells were reported. An early release that covered roughly 600 HLA-typed donors contained approximately 300 gigabases of sequencing data and 70 million to 100 million unique TCR sequences. Among the 398 genotyped donors, approximately 81% belonged to the genetic ancestry cluster associated with self-reported Caucasian donors. The aim of the study was to test whether cataloging public T cell receptors could identify signatures of past pathogen exposure. The T cell repertoires of several hundred subjects were profiled by immunosequencing and related to cytomegalovirus serostatus. A separate validation cohort of roughly 130 different subjects was used in addition to the roughly 640-subject first cohort. High-throughput TCR immunosequencing, statistical association of individual TCRs with disease status, and machine learning were combined to predict cytomegalovirus infection status. A later analysis re-examined previously published TCR beta repertoires from about 670 donors and added high-resolution HLA genotyping to investigate patterns of TCR occurrence. In the later analysis, no new phenotypic data were used to find candidate immune exposures; instead, reliance was placed on TCR beta sequences and their occurrence across donors. An earlier analysis of 450 to 750 of the donors used high-throughput TCR beta sequencing to judge whether each TCR beta V gene segment behaved as functional or pseudogenic. Donor age, sex, ethnicity and CMV serostatus were compiled alongside the repertoire data. Genome-wide SNP genotypes for about 60% of the roughly 670 donors were used in a later genetic analysis, which treated that subset as a discovery cohort. All discovery cohort repertoires had been generated using a single sequencing platform. Class I and class II HLA loci were covered by the typing at four-digit resolution. Typing coverage varied by locus: roughly 620-640 donors for A, B, C, DRB1 and DQB1; 522 for DQA1; about 570 for DPA1; about 450 for DPB1. Roughly five DR-DQ haplotypes were handled as single units for association and clustering because linkage in the cohort was strong. On average, about 240,000 unique TCR beta nucleotide sequences were sequenced per donor among 398 genotyped donors of the cohort, with roughly 18% of those sequences being non-productive. Overall results and qualifications from the work: Because the 87-base-pair reads could not distinguish some IMGT-functional V segments, including TRBV6-2 and TRBV6-3, those segments were excluded. In a later analysis, the rate of TCR association differed among HLA loci, with DRB1 alleles having the most associated TCRs and HLA-C alleles having the fewest. Most TCR sequences were seen in very few donors, while some public TCRs were found in many individuals. In this cohort, only TCR beta chains were sequenced, and detectable features were limited by the absence of alpha or paired-chain data. An association between a missense DCLRE1C variant and V-gene and J-gene trimming of TCR beta chains was found in a later genetic analysis and replicated in an independent cohort. In an earlier analysis of fewer than 750 of the donors, most TCR beta V segments were observed in productive rearrangements about 87% or about 30% of the time, broadly matching IMGT annotations. A further reported finding was that TCR beta sequences accurately predicted the HLA-A and HLA-B alleles for most subjects in the first cohort. According to a later analysis, parvovirus B19, influenza, CMV and Epstein-Barr virus appeared linked to several top co-occurrence clusters. A cluster of highly shared sequence variants was judged likely to be a technical artifact of the sequencing pipeline. In a later analysis, HLA-associated TCR beta chains were found to be more clonally expanded and to have lower generation probabilities than equally common non-associated chains. According to a later genetic analysis, donors in an Asian-associated ancestry cluster had fewer N-insertions in productive TCRs than the approximately 670-donor mean. Because HLA typing was unavailable for some donors at each locus, only the typed subset was used in association tests. The only immune exposure information available for the cohort was CMV serostatus. Three of the identified cytomegalovirus-associated TCR beta chains were confirmed in vitro to be specific for cytomegalovirus antigens. Correlated functional status among segregating V segments might be attributable to linkage disequilibrium, but an unknown experimental factor could not be ruled out. About 17 rarely observed V segments, including chromosome 9 orphons, were excluded from the earlier analysis of approximately 500 of the donors because counts were too low. The study listed 164 TCR beta chains as associated with cytomegalovirus. Most CMV-associated TCR beta chains appeared to be HLA-restricted in a later analysis, and the HLA associations seemed to be driven largely by CMV exposure. In a later analysis, some 18,000 TCR beta sequences were associated with specific HLA alleles at a false discovery rate of 0.05. The classifier was reported to diagnose cytomegalovirus status with high specificity and sensitivity in both the original and validation cohorts. Presence/absence analyses assumed roughly uniform sequencing depth across donors, an assumption that may not hold. The authors suggested that the approach could potentially be generalized to other disease states and immunological phenotypes. Assigning TCR associations to individual alleles was difficult when HLA alleles, especially DR and DQ, strongly co-occurred.

The CDR3 numbers 17 residues from cysteine through phenylalanine. Kept here is only the CDR3 DNA, which spans 51 bases and is read in frame from base 1. From the germline V gene, CDR1 is SGHRS and CDR2 is YFSETQ. V has 4 bases trimmed and J has 6 bases trimmed; junction bases matching no gene number 13. The method was the immunoSEQ multiplex PCR assay. For the multiplex PCR, a mixture combining 60 forward primers for TCR Vbeta segments and 13 reverse primers for TCR Jbeta segments was used. A multiplex PCR assay on genomic DNA amplified the CDR3 region of rearranged TCR beta genes. The amplified TCR beta libraries were sequenced on the Illumina HiSeq System as 87-base-pair reads. Under the source paper's analysis protocol: A later analysis counted about 80 million unique TCR beta chains across the 650 to 800 repertoires, and 9.5 million to 11 million of these chains were shared by at least two donors. To remove PCR and sequencing errors, raw reads were error-corrected and collapsed into unique sequences using a nearest-neighbor algorithm that merged closely related sequences. To assign V, D and J gene segments, CDR3 sequences were aligned to IMGT reference sequences. For a sequence to be retained, a match of at least six nucleotides to both a V gene segment and a J gene segment was required. Rearrangements were classified as productive when the CDR3 lacked stop codons and remained in frame with V and J, and all other rearrangements were classified as non-productive. CDR3 was defined by IMGT convention, running from the second conserved V-encoded cysteine to the conserved J-encoded phenylalanine. The earlier analysis of about 610 of the donors excluded any sequence lacking an unambiguous match to a single V gene segment. In an earlier analysis of roughly 500 of the donors, V segments were called functional above 56.7% productive rearrangements and were called segregating when the between-donor standard deviation exceeded 5%. A statistical classification framework was developed to diagnose cytomegalovirus status using the catalog of TCR beta chain sequences. V and J gene assignment, in a later analysis, came from comparing TCR nucleotide sequences with IMGT/GENE-DB human TR gene sequences. The TCRdist pipeline was used in a later analysis to assign CDR3 sequences and most-parsimonious VDJ recombination scenarios. A later analysis defined each TCR beta chain by its CDR3 amino acid sequence plus V-gene family, and excluded reads lacking a unique V-gene family. A later analysis removed nearly 600 highly shared, low-generation-probability nucleotide sequences to deal with suspected cross-contamination and a sequencing artifact. In a later analysis, a clonal expansion index for each public chain was calculated from normalized within-repertoire ranks of inferred template counts. A later analysis computed generation probabilities with a VDJ recombination model fitted to out-of-frame rearrangements, and checked the results against IGoR. In a later analysis, TCR-TCR, TCR-HLA and TCR-CMV co-occurrence was scored with hypergeometric tests, and a repertoire-size bias correction was applied to TCR pairs. In a later analysis, false discovery rates were estimated by permuting HLA or CMV assignments 20 times. A later analysis grouped co-occurring TCRs with DBSCAN, adding TCRdist sequence similarity when clustering within HLA-allele-positive subsets. Repertoires with fewer than 30,000 or more than 120,000 public chains, plus five repertoires with anomalous nucleotide sharing, were excluded from co-occurrence clustering. The table was pulled from immuneACCESS by TCRdb, which kept in-frame rearrangements only. Such tables lose some clones; where checked, under half of the loss comes from unresolved V genes, and the rest has no known cause. V and J calls plus clone size are reproduced from that table; the DNA served to infer D and trimming. Across this sample there are about 67,000 clones, with roughly nine tenths seen only once. The ten largest clones add up to 12% of the sample.

Input material: PBMCs. The sequence links TRBV5-1 to TRBJ1-2, with 12 bases matching TRBD1. The sequence was obtained from a woman aged 30 to 39 in good health and CMV-seropositive. CDR3 loop: CASSPGQGARIWNGYTF. Here is the DNA: TGCGCCAGCAGCCCGGGACAGGGGGCCCGTATATGGAATGGCTACACCTTC.